This T cell receptor beta chain was observed in a study of T cell changes during pregnancy in multiple sclerosis. The CDR3 is 16 amino acids. The ends lost 5 bases at V and 3 bases at J; junction bases unmatched: 9. Looked up from germline, CDR1 is PRHDT and CDR2 is FYEKMQ (reference sequence). Method: immunoSEQ multiplex PCR; TCRdb's copy keeps in-frame clones and lacks some. This sample has 26,000 or so clones, with almost 90% found just once. The sample here was CD8+ T cells from peripheral blood mononuclear cells, taken in the second trimester of pregnancy. This TCR was sampled from a female donor with multiple sclerosis, enrolled in a pregnancy study. V is TRBV13 and J is TRBJ1-2, with TRBD1 matching over 10 bases. The CDR3 spells CASSHAGTGVDYGYTF. The CDR3 DNA sequence: TGTGCCAGCAGCCACGCCGGGACAGGGGTAGACTATGGCTACACCTTC.